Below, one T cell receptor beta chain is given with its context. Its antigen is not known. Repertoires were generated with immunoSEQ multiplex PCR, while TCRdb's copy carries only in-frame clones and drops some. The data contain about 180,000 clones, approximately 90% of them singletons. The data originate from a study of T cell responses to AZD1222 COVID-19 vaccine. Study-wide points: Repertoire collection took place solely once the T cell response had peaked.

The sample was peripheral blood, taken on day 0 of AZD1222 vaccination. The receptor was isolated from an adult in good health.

CDR3 amino acids: CASSVAGGAYGYTF. CDR3 sequence (DNA): TGTGCCAGCAGCGTAGCGGGGGGGGCGTATGGCTACACCTTC. This rearrangement joins TRBV9 to TRBJ1-2; tentative D call: TRBD1 (6 bases). The germline gives CDR1 SGDLS, CDR2 YYNGEE. This CDR3 is 14 amino acids long. The V gene lost 0 bases and the J gene lost 5 bases, with 11 bases spanning the gap.